Described below is a single T cell receptor (beta chain) sequence and its context. Its cognate antigen is unknown. Just one base apart from a much larger clone, this may be a read error. Imaging by CT and PET/CT found every patient node-negative, and no patient had prior chemotherapy, radiotherapy or other malignancies. Multiplex PCR in two rounds served to amplify TCR beta CDR3 from genomic DNA. Specific primers for each TRBV and TRBJ gene were what first-round PCR used. The second round of PCR employed universal primers. Via MiXCR, TCRdb re-called the multiplex PCR reads, giving one row per CDR3 protein. The table includes 10,000 to 15,000 distinct CDR3 sequences, roughly 43% detected once. The CDR3 is made up of 15 amino acids. Germline V gives CDR1 LGHNA, CDR2 YSLEER. The data were taken from a study of prognosis after radiotherapy for stage I lung cancer. Study-wide background: Therapy given concurrently with stereotactic body radiotherapy reached no patient.

Findings of the study overall: Where distant metastases developed, patients had lower Shannon entropy after stereotactic body radiation therapy.

The starting material was PBMCs, obtained before or after stereotactic body radiation therapy (not recorded which). V and J are TRBV4-3 and TRBJ2-5, with 7 bases identical to TRBD2. This TCR came from a donor aged 50 or older with non-small cell lung cancer. The CDR3 reads CASSQKGLAVRKRFF. Here the CDR3 DNA reads TGCGCCAGCAGCCAAAAAGGTCTAGCGGTCCGCAAGCGGTTCTTC.